The rows below give T cell receptor beta chains drawn from one sample of a study of vaccination effects on CD4 cells after COVID-19. These TCRs are of unknown antigen specificity. Produced via immunoSEQ multiplex PCR; TCRdb's table is partial and in-frame only. The sample gives some 77,000 clones, roughly 72% of which show up once; about 4.1% is in the top ten. The sample consisted of CD4+ T cells from PBMCs cultured with HCoV-OC43 spike peptides, taken before COVID-19 vaccination. Receptors originate from a human donor who received a COVID-19 vaccine. CDR3s include the opening cysteine and the closing phenylalanine or tryptophan. The order of the fields is CDR3 protein, CDR3 DNA, clone size, V gene, J gene, D gene. The D gene is left open where the match is weak. Not all rows give a size; the values are once, few, many and, for expanded clones, a class.

CASSWDRYTDTQYF,TGTGCCAGCAGCTGGGACCGCTACACAGATACGCAGTATTTT,once,TRBV2,TRBJ2-3,NA
CASSPPNRGHFYGYTF,TGCGCCAGCAGCCCTCCGAACAGGGGGCATTTCTATGGCTACACCTTC,NA,TRBV4-1,TRBJ1-2,TRBD1
CASSPNVVNSNQPQHF,TGTGCCAGCTCACCCAACGTAGTTAATAGCAATCAGCCCCAGCATTTT,NA,TRBV18,TRBJ1-5,NA
CATSKSLDSRDSPLHF,TGTGCCACCAGCAAAAGCTTGGACTCCCGGGATTCACCCCTCCACTTT,NA,TRBV15,TRBJ1-6,NA
CASSHNSKGQGRNTIYF,TGTGCCAGCAGCCATAATAGTAAAGGACAGGGTAGAAACACCATATATTTT,NA,TRBV3-1/TRBV3-2,TRBJ1-3,TRBD1
CASSAFDREEREKLFF,TGTGCCAGCAGTGCCTTTGACAGGGAAGAGAGAGAAAAACTGTTTTTT,once,TRBV28,TRBJ1-4,TRBD1
CASSLIDSGTGFYNEQFF,TGTGCCAGCAGCTTAATCGATTCCGGGACAGGGTTCTACAATGAGCAGTTCTTC,NA,TRBV5-6,TRBJ2-1,TRBD1
CASSREGLGTDTQYF,TGTGCCAGCAGCCGCGAGGGTCTGGGGACAGATACGCAGTATTTT,NA,TRBV6-5,TRBJ2-3,NA
CASMPAFVGSDTQYF,TGTGCCAGCATGCCAGCTTTCGTAGGGTCAGATACGCAGTATTTT,NA,TRBV2,TRBJ2-3,NA
CATSGQTGANVLTF,TGTGCCACCTCGGGACAGACTGGGGCCAACGTCCTGACTTTC,once,TRBV18,TRBJ2-6,TRBD1
CATSDRVQETQYF,TGTGCCACCTCGGACAGGGTACAAGAGACCCAGTACTTC,NA,TRBV19,TRBJ2-5,TRBD1
CASRTGISGYTF,TGTGCCAGTAGGACAGGGATTTCCGGCTACACCTTC,NA,TRBV19,TRBJ1-2,TRBD1
CASSRTGRSPLHF,TGTGCCAGCAGCCGAACAGGGCGCTCACCCCTCCACTTT,few,TRBV14,TRBJ1-6,NA
CASSQGLNTEAFF,TGCGCCAGCAGCCAGGGACTGAACACTGAAGCTTTCTTT,NA,TRBV5-1,TRBJ1-1,NA
CASKVGTGVNQPQHF,TGTGCCAGTAAAGTCGGGACAGGGGTTAATCAGCCCCAGCATTTT,NA,TRBV6-4,TRBJ1-5,TRBD1
CASSQSNRAGEKLFF,TGTGCCAGCAGCCAATCGAACAGGGCGGGGGAAAAACTGTTTTTT,NA,TRBV16,TRBJ1-4,NA
CASSLPLGYYNEQFF,TGCGCCAGCAGCTTGCCCCTTGGGTACTACAATGAGCAGTTCTTC,NA,TRBV5-1,TRBJ2-1,NA
CASSEGSWGAVKAFF,TGTGCCAGCAGCGAGGGATCCTGGGGGGCAGTTAAAGCTTTCTTT,NA,TRBV7-8,TRBJ1-1,NA
CASSIRAVNYGYTF,TGTGCCAGTAGTATAAGGGCCGTGAACTATGGCTACACCTTC,NA,TRBV19,TRBJ1-2,NA
CASSQEFWGYTGELFF,TGTGCCAGCAGCCAAGAATTTTGGGGGTACACCGGGGAGCTGTTTTTT,few,TRBV3-1/TRBV3-2,TRBJ2-2,NA
CASSQAAGQETQYF,TGTGCCAGCAGCCAAGCGGCAGGGCAAGAGACCCAGTACTTC,NA,TRBV3-1/TRBV3-2,TRBJ2-5,NA
CATSDSQALSYNEQFF,TGTGCCACCAGTGATTCACAGGCATTGTCCTACAATGAGCAGTTCTTC,NA,TRBV24-1,TRBJ2-1,NA
CASAAQETQYF,TGTGCCAGCGCAGCCCAAGAGACCCAGTACTTC,NA,TRBV7-6,TRBJ2-5,NA
CASSLKASGIAYNEQFF,TGTGCCAGCAGCTTGAAGGCTAGCGGGATTGCCTACAATGAGCAGTTCTTC,NA,TRBV5-8,TRBJ2-1,TRBD2
CASSLNREQETQYF,TGTGCCAGCAGTTTAAATCGGGAACAGGAGACCCAGTACTTC,NA,TRBV27,TRBJ2-5,NA
CASRDPGGGLAKNIQYF,TGCGCCAGCAGGGACCCTGGCGGGGGTCTAGCCAAAAACATTCAGTACTTC,NA,TRBV5-1,TRBJ2-4,TRBD2
CASSVGQGQPQHF,TGCGCCAGCAGCGTGGGACAGGGACAACCCCAGCATTTT,NA,TRBV5-1,TRBJ1-5,TRBD1
CASSLMGLLMNTEAFF,TGCGCCAGCAGCTTAATGGGACTCCTGATGAACACTGAAGCTTTCTTT,few,TRBV5-1,TRBJ1-1,NA
CASRFWVAFEQYF,TGTGCCAGCAGGTTTTGGGTAGCATTTGAGCAGTATTTT,NA,TRBV11-3,TRBJ2-3,NA
CATSAAGHQETQYF,TGTGCCACCAGTGCGGCAGGGCACCAAGAGACCCAGTACTTC,NA,TRBV24-1,TRBJ2-5,NA
CASSGRTGGHQPQHF,TGTGCCAGCAGTGGGCGGACAGGGGGTCATCAGCCCCAGCATTTT,NA,TRBV28,TRBJ1-5,TRBD1
CASSLKVGEGRETQYF,TGCGCCAGCAGCTTGAAGGTCGGGGAGGGGCGGGAGACCCAGTACTTC,NA,TRBV5-1,TRBJ2-5,TRBD2
CASALTSGGHTGELFF,TGTGCCAGCGCTTTGACTAGCGGGGGACACACCGGGGAGCTGTTTTTT,NA,TRBV6-4,TRBJ2-2,TRBD2
CASSRFPGWEETQYF,TGTGCCAGCAGCCGCTTCCCAGGGTGGGAAGAGACCCAGTACTTC,NA,TRBV7-3,TRBJ2-5,NA
CASSLTRGGFYEQFF,TGTGCCAGCAGCTTAACCAGGGGGGGGTTCTATGAGCAGTTCTTC,once,TRBV7-3,TRBJ2-1,NA
CASSLGGGYTF,TGTGCCAGCAGTTTAGGGGGGGGCTACACCTTC,NA,TRBV12-3/TRBV12-4,TRBJ1-2,NA
CASSLLREEGTEAFF,TGCGCCAGCAGCTTGCTGCGTGAAGAGGGCACTGAAGCTTTCTTT,NA,TRBV5-1,TRBJ1-1,NA
CASRMDSTDTQYF,TGTGCCAGCAGGATGGACAGCACAGATACGCAGTATTTT,NA,TRBV6-5,TRBJ2-3,NA
CASNPSGGAEETQYF,TGCGCCAGCAACCCTAGCGGGGGGGCTGAAGAGACCCAGTACTTC,NA,TRBV5-1,TRBJ2-5,TRBD2
CASRPEGYTGELFF,TGTGCCAGCAGACCAGAGGGGTACACCGGGGAGCTGTTTTTT,NA,TRBV6-5,TRBJ2-2,NA
CASSRRGENTGELFF,TGTGCCAGCAGCCGAAGGGGTGAGAACACCGGGGAGCTGTTTTTT,medium-sized,TRBV3-1/TRBV3-2,TRBJ2-2,NA
CASSQGQGGSGANVLTF,TGCGCCAGCAGTCAGGGACAGGGGGGCTCTGGGGCCAACGTCCTGACTTTC,NA,TRBV23-1,TRBJ2-6,TRBD1
CASSPLRGGPDTEAFF,TGTGCCAGCTCACCTCTTCGGGGCGGGCCGGACACTGAAGCTTTCTTT,NA,TRBV18,TRBJ1-1,NA
CASSPFTGAGANVLTF,TGTGCCAGCAGCCCATTTACAGGGGCTGGGGCCAACGTCCTGACTTTC,NA,TRBV3-1/TRBV3-2,TRBJ2-6,TRBD1
CASSFGGRVGSGANVLTF,TGTGCCAGCTCATTTGGTGGCAGGGTAGGGTCTGGGGCCAACGTCCTGACTTTC,NA,TRBV5-4,TRBJ2-6,NA
CASGRGQFNSPLHF,TGTGCCAGCGGACGGGGACAGTTTAATTCACCCCTCCACTTT,NA,TRBV3-1/TRBV3-2,TRBJ1-6,TRBD1
CASSPPGRGGMETQYF,TGTGCCAGCTCACCACCTGGCAGGGGTGGAATGGAGACCCAGTACTTC,NA,TRBV18,TRBJ2-5,NA
CASSPGTSGGAYWETQYF,TGTGCCAGCAGTCCTGGGACTAGCGGGGGGGCCTATTGGGAGACCCAGTACTTC,few,TRBV6-6,TRBJ2-5,TRBD2
CASRTYEGQTYGYTF,TGTGCCAGTAGGACCTACGAGGGGCAGACCTATGGCTACACCTTC,few,TRBV19,TRBJ1-2,NA
CSVEGGLAGKETQYF,TGCAGCGTTGAAGGCGGACTAGCGGGGAAAGAGACCCAGTACTTC,NA,TRBV29-1,TRBJ2-5,TRBD2
CASTRDSYGYTF,TGTGCCAGCACCCGGGACAGTTATGGCTACACCTTC,NA,TRBV6-5,TRBJ1-2,TRBD1
CASSESSRREAFF,TGCGCCAGCAGTGAGTCATCCCGGCGGGAAGCTTTCTTT,few,TRBV10-1,TRBJ1-1,NA
CASSTPTANTGELFF,TGTGCCAGCAGCACCCCGACGGCGAACACCGGGGAGCTGTTTTTT,NA,TRBV4-2,TRBJ2-2,NA
CASSTSGPLGLAQYF,TGTGCCAGTAGTACATCCGGGCCCCTTGGGTTGGCCCAGTACTTC,NA,TRBV19,TRBJ2-5,NA
CASRMKDPRNTEAFF,TGTGCCAGCAGAATGAAGGACCCGAGGAACACTGAAGCTTTCTTT,few,TRBV6-5,TRBJ1-1,NA